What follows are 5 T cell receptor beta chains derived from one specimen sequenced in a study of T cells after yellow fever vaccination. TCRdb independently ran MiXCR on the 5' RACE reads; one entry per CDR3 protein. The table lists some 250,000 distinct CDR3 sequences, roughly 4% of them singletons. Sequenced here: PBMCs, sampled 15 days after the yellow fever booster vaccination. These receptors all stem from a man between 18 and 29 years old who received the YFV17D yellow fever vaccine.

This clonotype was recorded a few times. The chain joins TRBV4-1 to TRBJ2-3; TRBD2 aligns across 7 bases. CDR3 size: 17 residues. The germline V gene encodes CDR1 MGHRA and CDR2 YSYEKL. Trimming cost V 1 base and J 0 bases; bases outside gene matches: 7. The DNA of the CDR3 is TGCGCCAGCAGCCAAGGTCCAGCGGGGACTAGCACAGATACGCAGTATTTT. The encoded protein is CASSQGPAGTSTDTQYF.

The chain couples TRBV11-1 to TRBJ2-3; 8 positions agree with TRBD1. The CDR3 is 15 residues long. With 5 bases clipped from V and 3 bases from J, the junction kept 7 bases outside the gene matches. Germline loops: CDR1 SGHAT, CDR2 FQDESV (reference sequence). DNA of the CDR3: TGTGCCAGCAGCCCGACAGGGGAGGAAACAGATACGCAGTATTTT. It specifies CASSPTGEETDTQYF.

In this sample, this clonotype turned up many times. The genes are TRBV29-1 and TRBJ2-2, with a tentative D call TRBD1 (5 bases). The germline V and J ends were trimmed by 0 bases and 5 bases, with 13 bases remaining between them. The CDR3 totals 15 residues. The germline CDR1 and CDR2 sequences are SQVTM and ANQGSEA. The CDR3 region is CSVEDRGDRTGELFF. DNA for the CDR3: TGCAGCGTTGAAGATAGGGGTGATAGGACCGGGGAGCTGTTTTTT.

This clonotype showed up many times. Written as DNA, the CDR3 is TGCGCCAGCAGCTTGTCGGCTCTGGTTCATGAAAAACTGTTTTTT. It translates to CASSLSALVHEKLFF. The rearrangement uses TRBV5-1 and TRBJ1-4; D is unclear. Trimming removed 1 base at V and 6 bases at J, with 13 bases between. The CDR3 loop spans 15 amino acids. Germline lookup yields CDR1 SGHRS and CDR2 YFSETQ.

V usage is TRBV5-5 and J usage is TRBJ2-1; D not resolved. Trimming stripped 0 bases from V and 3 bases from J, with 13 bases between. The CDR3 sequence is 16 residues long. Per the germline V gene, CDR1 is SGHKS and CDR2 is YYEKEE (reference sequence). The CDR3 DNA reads TGTGCCAGCAGCTTGGCCCGGCGATCAGGCTACAATGAGCAGTTCTTC. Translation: CASSLARRSGYNEQFF. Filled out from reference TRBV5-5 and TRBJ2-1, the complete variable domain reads DAGVTQSPTHLIKTRGQQVTLRCSPISGHKSVSWYQQVLGQGPQFIFQYYEKEERGRGNFPDRFSARQFPNYSSELNVNALLLGDSALYLCASSLARRSGYNEQFFGPGTRLTVL.